A selection of T cell receptor beta chains follows, all from one sample in a study of shared clonotypes between healthy human individuals. The table came from immunoSEQ multiplex PCR; TCRdb's copy has only in-frame clones and leaves some out. Of roughly 2.5 million clones in the sample, about 92% were seen once. What was sequenced was naive CD4+ T cells sorted from blood. The receptors were gathered from a man aged 18-30 years in good health. CDR3s include the opening cysteine and the closing phenylalanine or tryptophan. The D gene is left open where the match is weak. A clone size is listed for some rows: how often the clone was seen (once, few, many), or a class if it is expanded.

CDR3aa,CDR3nt,v_gene,d_gene,abundance,j_gene
CATSSESRDRERYTF,TGTGCCACCAGCAGCGAGTCCCGGGACAGGGAACGGTACACCTTC,TRBV15,TRBD1,.,TRBJ1-2
CASSRGDPLDTEAFF,TGCGCCAGCAGCCGTGGGGATCCGCTGGACACTGAAGCTTTCTTT,TRBV5-1,.,few,TRBJ1-1
CASSPRGGTRSEAFF,TGTGCCAGCAGTCCCCGGGGAGGTACTCGGTCTGAAGCTTTCTTT,TRBV28,.,.,TRBJ1-1
CASSLEGTNYNSPLHF,TGCGCCAGCAGCCTTGAGGGCACAAACTATAATTCACCCCTCCACTTT,TRBV5-1,.,.,TRBJ1-6
CASSRSDSPNNEQFF,TGTGCCAGCAGCCGCTCGGACAGCCCGAACAATGAGCAGTTCTTC,TRBV5-5,.,.,TRBJ2-1
CASSNRGKMNTEAFF,TGTGCCAGCAGTAACAGGGGGAAGATGAACACTGAAGCTTTCTTT,TRBV28,TRBD1,.,TRBJ1-1
CASSQDLGGRADTQYF,TGCGCCAGCAGCCAAGATCTCGGCGGGAGGGCTGATACGCAGTATTTT,TRBV4-3,TRBD2,.,TRBJ2-3
CASSLAGGGGETQYF,TGTGCCAGCAGCCTGGCTGGGGGTGGCGGGGAGACCCAGTACTTC,TRBV6-5,.,.,TRBJ2-5
CAWSVRETQYF,TGTGCCTGGAGTGTACGAGAGACCCAGTACTTC,TRBV30,.,.,TRBJ2-5
CASRVETGGYGDTQYF,TGTGCCAGCAGGGTAGAGACAGGGGGCTACGGAGATACGCAGTATTTT,TRBV6-4,TRBD1,.,TRBJ2-3
CASSPGQGNSPLHF,TGTGCCAGCAGTCCGGGACAGGGGAATTCACCCCTCCACTTT,TRBV28,TRBD1,.,TRBJ1-6
CASSAIRGFYSNQPQHF,TGTGCCAGCTCAGCGATCCGAGGGTTTTATAGCAATCAGCCCCAGCATTTT,TRBV18,.,once,TRBJ1-5
CASSKGQGTDTQYF,TGTGCCAGCAGCAAAGGACAGGGCACAGATACGCAGTATTTT,TRBV7-2,TRBD1,.,TRBJ2-3
CASRGLAGGTYEQYF,TGTGCCAGCCGGGGTCTAGCGGGGGGAACCTACGAGCAGTACTTC,TRBV11-2,TRBD2,.,TRBJ2-7
CASSLGQGGYEQYF,TGCGCCAGCAGCTTAGGACAGGGCGGCTACGAGCAGTACTTC,TRBV5-1,TRBD1,.,TRBJ2-7
CASRQGESTDTQYF,TGTGCCAGCAGGCAGGGGGAAAGCACAGATACGCAGTATTTT,TRBV2,TRBD1,.,TRBJ2-3
CASSRTGAGTDTQYF,TGTGCCAGTAGTCGGACAGGGGCTGGGACAGATACGCAGTATTTT,TRBV19,TRBD1,.,TRBJ2-3